These 2 T cell receptor beta chains originate from one sample sequenced in a study of vaccination and CD4 T cells after COVID-19. Antigen specificity for these receptors is unknown. Treatment denoted: approximately nine-day PBMC culture with coronavirus spike peptide pools or control peptides (ViraFEST assay). The Oncomine TCR Beta short-read assay sequenced DNA from cultured CD4+ T cells. MiXCR was run by TCRdb on the PCR reads, yielding one entry per CDR3 protein. The sample carries about 23,000 distinct CDR3 sequences, roughly 53% recorded once. Specimen: CD4+ T cells from blood, cultured in vitro. These receptors all come from a human donor who had recovered from COVID-19.

The chain is built from TRBV18 and TRBJ1-4; 8 nucleotides agree with TRBD1. The germline CDR1 and CDR2 sequences are KGHSH and LQKENI. Trimming at V came to 2 bases and at J to 8 bases, leaving 10 bases not matched to a gene. The CDR3 consists of 16 residues. CDR3 sequence (DNA): TGTGCCAGCTCACCATTAAGGCAGGGGGCCGGAGAAAAACTGTTTTTT. As protein: CASSPLRQGAGEKLFF.

This clonotype was seen a single time. The chain carries TRBV11-1 and TRBJ2-5, with no clear D. V dropped 3 bases and J dropped 4 bases, with 3 bases sitting between them. The CDR3 sequence is 11 residues long. Germline V lookup: CDR1 SGHAT, CDR2 FQDESV (reference sequence). The CDR3 protein is CASSLAETQYF. The CDR3 DNA is TGTGCCAGCAGCTTGGCAGAGACCCAGTACTTC.